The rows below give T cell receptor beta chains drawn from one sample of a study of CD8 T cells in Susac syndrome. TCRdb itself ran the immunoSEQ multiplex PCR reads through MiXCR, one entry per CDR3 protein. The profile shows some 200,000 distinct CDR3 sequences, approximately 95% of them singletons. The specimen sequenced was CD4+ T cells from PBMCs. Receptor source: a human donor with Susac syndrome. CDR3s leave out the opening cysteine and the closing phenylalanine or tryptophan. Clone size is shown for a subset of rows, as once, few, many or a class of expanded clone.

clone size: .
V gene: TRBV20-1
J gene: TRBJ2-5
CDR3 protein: SARLDLAEETQY

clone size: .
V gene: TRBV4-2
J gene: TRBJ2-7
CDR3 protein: ASSQAPSPYEQY

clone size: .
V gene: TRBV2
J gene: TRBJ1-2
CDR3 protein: ASRGSTYNYGYT

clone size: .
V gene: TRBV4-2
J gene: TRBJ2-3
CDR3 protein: ASSQLTSGAGTDTQY

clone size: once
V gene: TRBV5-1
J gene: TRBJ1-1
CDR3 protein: ASSRGGQLNTEAF

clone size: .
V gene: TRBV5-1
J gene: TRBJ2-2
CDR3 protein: ASSLSPGETGELF

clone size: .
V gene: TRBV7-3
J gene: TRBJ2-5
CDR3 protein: ASSPLVSFGTQY

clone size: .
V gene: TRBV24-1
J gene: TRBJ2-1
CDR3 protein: ATSDSHGASGALYNEQF

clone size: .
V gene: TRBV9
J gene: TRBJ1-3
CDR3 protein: ASSVTPGGANTIY

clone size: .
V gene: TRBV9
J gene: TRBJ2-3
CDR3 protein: ASSVADKSTDTQY

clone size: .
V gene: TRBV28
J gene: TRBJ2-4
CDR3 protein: ASSWRQGRAKNIQY

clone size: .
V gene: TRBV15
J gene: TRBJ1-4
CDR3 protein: ATSREGTGPNEKLF

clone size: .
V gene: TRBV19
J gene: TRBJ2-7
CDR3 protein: ASSQTVALDEQY

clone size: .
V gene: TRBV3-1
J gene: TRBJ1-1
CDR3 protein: ASSQQSVPNTEAF

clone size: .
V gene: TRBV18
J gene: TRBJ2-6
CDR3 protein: ASSRPPGANVLT

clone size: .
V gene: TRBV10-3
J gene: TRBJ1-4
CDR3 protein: AISEGGAENEKLF

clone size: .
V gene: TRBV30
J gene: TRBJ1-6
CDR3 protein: AWSAGTDNSPLH

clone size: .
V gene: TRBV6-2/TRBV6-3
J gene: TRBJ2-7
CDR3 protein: ASRAGGTYEQY

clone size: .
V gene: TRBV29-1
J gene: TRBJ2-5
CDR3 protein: SVEGGSQETQY

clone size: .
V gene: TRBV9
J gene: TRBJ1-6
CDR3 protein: ASSFRQNSPLH

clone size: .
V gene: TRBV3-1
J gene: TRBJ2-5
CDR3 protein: ASSLYIDRGQQETQY

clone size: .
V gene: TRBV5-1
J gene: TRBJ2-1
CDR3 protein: ASSLTTSGGAHEQF

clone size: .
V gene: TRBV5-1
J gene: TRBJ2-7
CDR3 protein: ASSFGQEVNEQY

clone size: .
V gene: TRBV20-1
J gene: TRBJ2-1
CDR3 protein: SGAAAGDEQF

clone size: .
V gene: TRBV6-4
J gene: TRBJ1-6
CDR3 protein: ASSDSTGGNSPLH

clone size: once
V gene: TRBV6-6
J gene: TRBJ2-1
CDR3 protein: ASPRQPNEQF

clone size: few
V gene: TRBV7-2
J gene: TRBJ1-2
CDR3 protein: ASSLEGSGGYT

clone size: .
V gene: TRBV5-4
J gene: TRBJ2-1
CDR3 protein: ASSLEGSSSYNEQF

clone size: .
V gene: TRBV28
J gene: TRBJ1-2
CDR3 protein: ASSPKDRAHGYT

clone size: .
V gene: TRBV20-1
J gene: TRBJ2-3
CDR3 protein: SARLTTDTQY

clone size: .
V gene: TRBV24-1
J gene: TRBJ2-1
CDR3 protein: ATRDREGNEQF

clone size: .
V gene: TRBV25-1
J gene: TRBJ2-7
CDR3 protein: ASSEQGALTHEQY

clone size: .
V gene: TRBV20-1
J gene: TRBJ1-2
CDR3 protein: SAAQGVYGYT

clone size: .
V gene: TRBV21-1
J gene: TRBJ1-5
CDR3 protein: AKKDRGNQPQH

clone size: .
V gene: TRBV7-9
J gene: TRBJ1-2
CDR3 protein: ASSLAALGGYT

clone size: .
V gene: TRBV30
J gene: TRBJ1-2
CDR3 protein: AWGLGNYGYT

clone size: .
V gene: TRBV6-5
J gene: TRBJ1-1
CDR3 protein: ASSLGYSTEAF

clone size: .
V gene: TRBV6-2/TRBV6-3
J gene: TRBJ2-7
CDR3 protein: ASSRLAGGPAIQY

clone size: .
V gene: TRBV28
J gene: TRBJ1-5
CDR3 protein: ASSLLGNQPQH

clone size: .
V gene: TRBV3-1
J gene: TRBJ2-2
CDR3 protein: ASSHPSLGGYTGELF

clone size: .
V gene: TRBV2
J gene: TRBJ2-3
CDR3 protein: ASMVAADTQY

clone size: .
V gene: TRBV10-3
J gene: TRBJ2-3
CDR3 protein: AIRTGTGSTDTQY